This T cell receptor beta chain was sequenced during a study of blood T cell repertoires in COVID-19. V shed 3 bases and J shed 7 bases, with 16 bases lying between them. This CDR3 has 15 amino acids. Germline V gives CDR1 ENHRY, CDR2 SYGVKD. Generated by immunoSEQ multiplex PCR, the TCRdb table keeps only in-frame clones and is missing some. The sample yields about 89,000 clones, around 89% seen once. The source material was peripheral blood. V is TRBV10-3 and J is TRBJ1-5; D is unclear. This TCR was recovered from a man aged 55 to 70 with acute or convalescent COVID-19. CDR3 sequence (DNA): TGTGCCATCAGTGACCGCGACGGGAATCGACAGCCCCAGCATTTT. Its translation is CAISDRDGNRQPQHF.